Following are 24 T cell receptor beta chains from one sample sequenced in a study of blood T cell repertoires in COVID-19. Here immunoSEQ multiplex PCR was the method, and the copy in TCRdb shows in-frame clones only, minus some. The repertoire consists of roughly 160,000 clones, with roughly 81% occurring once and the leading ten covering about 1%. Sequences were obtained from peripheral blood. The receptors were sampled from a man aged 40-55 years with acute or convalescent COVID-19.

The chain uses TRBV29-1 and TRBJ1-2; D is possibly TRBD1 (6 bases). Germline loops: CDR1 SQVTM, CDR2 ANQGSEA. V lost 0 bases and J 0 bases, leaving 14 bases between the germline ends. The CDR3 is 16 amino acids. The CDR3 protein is CSVEDLGGRANYGYTF. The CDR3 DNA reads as TGCAGCGTTGAAGATCTTGGGGGCAGAGCTAACTATGGCTACACCTTC.

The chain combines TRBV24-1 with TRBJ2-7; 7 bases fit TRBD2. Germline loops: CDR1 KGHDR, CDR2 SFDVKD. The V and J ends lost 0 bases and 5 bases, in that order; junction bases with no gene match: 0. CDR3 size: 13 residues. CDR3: CATSDLAGDEQYF. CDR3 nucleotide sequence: TGTGCCACCAGTGATTTGGCGGGGGACGAGCAGTACTTC.

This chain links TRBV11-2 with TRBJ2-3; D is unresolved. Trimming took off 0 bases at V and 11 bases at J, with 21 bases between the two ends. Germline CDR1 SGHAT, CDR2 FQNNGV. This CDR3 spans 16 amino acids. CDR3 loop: CASSLDLTSSLSRQYF. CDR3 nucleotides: TGTGCCAGCAGCTTAGATCTCACCTCATCCCTCTCTAGGCAGTATTTT.

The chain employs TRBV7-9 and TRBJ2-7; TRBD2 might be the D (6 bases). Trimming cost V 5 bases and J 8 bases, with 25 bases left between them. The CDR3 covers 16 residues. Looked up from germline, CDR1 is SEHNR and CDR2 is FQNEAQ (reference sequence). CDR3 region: CASSPQGGTEVAKQYF. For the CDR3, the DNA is TGTGCCAGCAGCCCCCAGGGCGGGACTGAGGTCGCCAAGCAGTACTTC.

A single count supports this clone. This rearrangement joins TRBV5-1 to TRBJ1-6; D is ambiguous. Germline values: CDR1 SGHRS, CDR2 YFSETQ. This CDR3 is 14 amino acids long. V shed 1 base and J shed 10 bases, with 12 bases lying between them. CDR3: CASSLRAGGSPLHF. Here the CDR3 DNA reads TGCGCCAGCAGCTTGCGGGCGGGAGGGTCACCCCTCCACTTT.

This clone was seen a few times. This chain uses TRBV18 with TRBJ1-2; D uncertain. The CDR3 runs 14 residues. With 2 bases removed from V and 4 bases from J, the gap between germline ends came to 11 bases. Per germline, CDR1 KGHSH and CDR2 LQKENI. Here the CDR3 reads CASSPGTASYGYTF. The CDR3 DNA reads TGTGCCAGCTCACCAGGTACTGCGTCCTATGGCTACACCTTC.

DNA for the CDR3: TGTGCCAGCAGACCCGACAGGGCCAATCAGCCCCAGCATTTT. Encoded protein: CASRPDRANQPQHF. V and J are TRBV5-5 and TRBJ1-5; 7 bases line up with TRBD1. Trimming took 5 bases from V and 3 from J; bases not matched to a gene: 5. The CDR3 runs to 14 residues. The germline V gene has CDR1 SGHKS and CDR2 YYEKEE (reference sequence).

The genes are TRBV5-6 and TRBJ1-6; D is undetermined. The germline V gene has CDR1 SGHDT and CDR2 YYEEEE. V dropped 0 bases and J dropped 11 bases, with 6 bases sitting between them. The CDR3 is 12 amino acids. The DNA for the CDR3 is TGTGCCAGCAGCTTGGATCTTGCACCCCTCCACTTT. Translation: CASSLDLAPLHF.

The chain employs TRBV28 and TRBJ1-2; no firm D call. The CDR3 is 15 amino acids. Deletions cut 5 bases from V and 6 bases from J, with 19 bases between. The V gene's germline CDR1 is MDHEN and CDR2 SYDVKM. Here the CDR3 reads CASSPTTIGVHGYTF. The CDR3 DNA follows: TGTGCCAGCAGTCCTACAACCATCGGGGTCCATGGCTACACCTTC.

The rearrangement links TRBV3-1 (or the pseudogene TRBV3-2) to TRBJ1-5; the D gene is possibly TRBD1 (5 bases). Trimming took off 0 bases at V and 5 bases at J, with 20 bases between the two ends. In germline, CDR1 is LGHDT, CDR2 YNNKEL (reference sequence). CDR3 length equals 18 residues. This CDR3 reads CASSQDRGTGRGDQPQHF. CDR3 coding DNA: TGTGCCAGCAGCCAAGATCGGGGGACCGGCCGCGGGGATCAGCCCCAGCATTTT.

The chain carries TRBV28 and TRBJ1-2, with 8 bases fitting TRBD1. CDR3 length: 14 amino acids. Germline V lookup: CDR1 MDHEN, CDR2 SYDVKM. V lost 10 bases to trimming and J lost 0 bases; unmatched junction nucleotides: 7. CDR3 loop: CATADRGPNYGYTF. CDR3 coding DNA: TGTGCCACCGCTGACAGGGGCCCTAACTATGGCTACACCTTC.

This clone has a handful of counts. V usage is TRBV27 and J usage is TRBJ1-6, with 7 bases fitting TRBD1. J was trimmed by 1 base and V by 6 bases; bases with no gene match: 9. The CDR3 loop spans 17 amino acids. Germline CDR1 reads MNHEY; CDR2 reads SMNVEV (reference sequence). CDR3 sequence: CASSPSQGVSYNSPLHF. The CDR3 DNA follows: TGTGCCAGCAGCCCTTCCCAGGGGGTATCCTATAATTCACCCCTCCACTTT.

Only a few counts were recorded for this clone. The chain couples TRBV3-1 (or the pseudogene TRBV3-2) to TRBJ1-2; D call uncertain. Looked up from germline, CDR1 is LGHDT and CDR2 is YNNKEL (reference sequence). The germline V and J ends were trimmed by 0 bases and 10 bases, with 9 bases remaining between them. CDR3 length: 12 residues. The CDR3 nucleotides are TGTGCCAGCAGCCAAGATAAGCTGTCCTACACCTTC. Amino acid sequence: CASSQDKLSYTF.

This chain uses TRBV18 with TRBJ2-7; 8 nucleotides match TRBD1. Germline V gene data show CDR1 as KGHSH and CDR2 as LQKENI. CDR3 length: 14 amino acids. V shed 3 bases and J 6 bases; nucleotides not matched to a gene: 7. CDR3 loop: CASSPSDRVSEQYF. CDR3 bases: TGTGCCAGCTCACCGTCGGACAGGGTATCCGAGCAGTACTTC.

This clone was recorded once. CDR3 coding DNA: TGTGCCAGCAGCTTAGCGCTAGGAGCGGGGGTGGATACGCAGTATTTT. It yields the protein CASSLALGAGVDTQYF. The chain recombines TRBV7-9 with TRBJ2-3, with 8 bases identical to TRBD2. J lost 6 bases, V lost 0 bases, and 8 bases had no gene match. Per the germline V gene, CDR1 is SEHNR and CDR2 is FQNEAQ (reference sequence). This CDR3 contains 16 residues.

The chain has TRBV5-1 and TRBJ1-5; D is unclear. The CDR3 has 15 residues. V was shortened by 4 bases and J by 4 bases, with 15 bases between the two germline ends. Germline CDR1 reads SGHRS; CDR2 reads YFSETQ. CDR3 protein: CASSQLPGPNQPQHF. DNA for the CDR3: TGCGCCAGCAGCCAGTTGCCGGGTCCGAATCAGCCCCAGCATTTT.

The CDR3 DNA reads TGTGCCAGCAGCCCGGGACAGGGCAATCAGCCCCAGCATTTT. It translates to CASSPGQGNQPQHF. The J gene is TRBJ1-5, the V gene TRBV27; 8 bases match TRBD1. CDR1 MNHEY and CDR2 SMNVEV come from the germline V gene (reference sequence). V trimming: 6 bases; J trimming: 2 bases; junction bases outside the gene matches: 3. The CDR3 totals 14 residues.

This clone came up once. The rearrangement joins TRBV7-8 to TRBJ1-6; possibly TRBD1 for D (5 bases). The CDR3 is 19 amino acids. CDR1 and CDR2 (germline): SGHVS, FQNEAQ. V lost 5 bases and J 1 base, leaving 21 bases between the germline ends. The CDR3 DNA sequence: TGTGCCAGCAGCGCACCCAGGGCCGAAGCGAGGTCCTATAATTCACCCCTCCACTTT. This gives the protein CASSAPRAEARSYNSPLHF.

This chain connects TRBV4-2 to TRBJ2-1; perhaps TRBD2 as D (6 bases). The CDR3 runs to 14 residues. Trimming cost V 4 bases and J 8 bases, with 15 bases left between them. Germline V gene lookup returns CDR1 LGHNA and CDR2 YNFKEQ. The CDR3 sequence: CASSPGRGEDEQFF. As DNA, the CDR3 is TGTGCCAGCAGCCCAGGGCGGGGTGAGGATGAGCAGTTCTTC.

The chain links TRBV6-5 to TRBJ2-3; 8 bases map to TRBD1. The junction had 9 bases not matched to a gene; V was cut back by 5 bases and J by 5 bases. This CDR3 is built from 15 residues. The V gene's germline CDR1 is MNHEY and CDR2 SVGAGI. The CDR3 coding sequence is TGTGCCAGCAGTAGAGACAGGGGATCAGGAGATACGCAGTATTTT. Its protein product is CASSRDRGSGDTQYF.

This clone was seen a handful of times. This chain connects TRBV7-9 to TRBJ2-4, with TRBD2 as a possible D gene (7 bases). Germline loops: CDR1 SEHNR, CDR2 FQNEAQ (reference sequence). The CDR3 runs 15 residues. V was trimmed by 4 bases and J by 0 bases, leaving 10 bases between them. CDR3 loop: CASSSGGLAKNIQYF. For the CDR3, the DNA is TGTGCCAGCAGCTCCGGGGGGCTAGCCAAAAACATTCAGTACTTC.

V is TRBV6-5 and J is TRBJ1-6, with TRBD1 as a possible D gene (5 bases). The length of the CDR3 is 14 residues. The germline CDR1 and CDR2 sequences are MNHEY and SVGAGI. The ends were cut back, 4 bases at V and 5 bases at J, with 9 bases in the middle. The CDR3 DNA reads TGTGCCAGCAGTTGGACACGGGATAATTCACCCCTCCACTTT. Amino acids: CASSWTRDNSPLHF.

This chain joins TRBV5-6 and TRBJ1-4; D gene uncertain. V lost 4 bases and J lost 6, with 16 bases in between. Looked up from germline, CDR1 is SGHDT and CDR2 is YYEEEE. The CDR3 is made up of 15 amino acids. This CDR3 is CASSLDKAGDEKLFF. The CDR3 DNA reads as TGTGCCAGCAGCCTTGACAAGGCCGGTGATGAAAAACTGTTTTTT.

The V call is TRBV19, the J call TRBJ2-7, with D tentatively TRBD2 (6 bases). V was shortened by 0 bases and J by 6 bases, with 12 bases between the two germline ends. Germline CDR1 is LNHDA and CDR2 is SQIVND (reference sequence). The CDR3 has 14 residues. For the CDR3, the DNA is TGTGCCAGTAGTATAGATACTCGGAGGGGCGAGCAGTACTTC. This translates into CASSIDTRRGEQYF. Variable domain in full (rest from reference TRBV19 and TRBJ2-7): DGGITQSPKYLFRKEGQNVTLSCEQNLNHDAMYWYRQDPGQGLRLIYYSQIVNDFQKGDIAEGYSVSREKKESFPLTVTSAQKNPTAFYLCASSIDTRRGEQYFGPGTRLTVT.